The T cell receptor beta chain described here comes from a study of shared clonotypes between healthy human individuals (dated by TCRdb to the early 2020s). In the study overall: The cohort included three men and a couple of women between 18 and 49 years of age. For each donor, CD4 naive and CD4 memory were each run on three plates, CD8 naive on two plates, and CD8 memory on one plate. The study deeply sequenced blood TCR repertoires of about 5 healthy adults to estimate repertoire size and the extent of clonotype sharing between individuals. To increase sequencing depth and limit assay-specific biases, different laboratories used diverse techniques to prepare libraries and sequence TCR repertoires. Between about 0.94 and 8.9 billion PBMCs per donor were obtained by leukapheresis. What the work shows at the level of the full study, not this receptor alone: Pairwise subsampling led to the expectation that sequencing depth would affect the degree of clonotype sharing among donors. Because the study included only a small number of donors, the genetic and exposure-history diversity represented was limited. When a few donors were compared, the shared fraction of clonotypes was about 5.4% for naive CD4, more than 3% for naive CD8, more than 2% for memory CD4, and about 0.36% for memory CD8. Naive subsets generally had larger estimated clonotype richness than memory subsets. Rarefaction of sorted-subset datasets indicated incomplete sequencing despite the large sequencing depth. Higher generation probabilities were observed for clonotypes shared by all four sorted-subset donors than for non-shared clonotypes. Only blood was sampled, and tissue TCR repertoires likely differ from those in blood.

Healthy HIV-negative adults with no recently reported acute infections or vaccinations were included as donors. All donors were Caucasian adults living in Nashville, Tennessee, USA. CD4+ T cells were enriched by magnetic negative selection; naive cells were then positively selected on CD45RA, and the negative fraction formed the memory subset. After blood collection by leukapheresis, PBMCs were isolated using Ficoll-Histopaque density gradient centrifugation and then cryopreserved in the vapor phase of liquid nitrogen. Analytical flow cytometry was used to check the purity and quantity of every magnetically sorted T cell population. Each sorted fraction had its genomic DNA isolated and then quantified by UV absorbance on a Nanodrop 2000c. The germline ends are 8 bases apart after V is trimmed by 1 base and J by 4 bases. CDR1 GTSNPN and CDR2 SVGIG are derived from the germline V gene (reference sequence). The CDR3 sequence holds 13 residues, the cysteine and phenylalanine included. Of the read, only the CDR3 DNA is kept; its 39 bases are in frame from base 1.

Using the deep immunoSEQ assay, TCR CDR3 regions were amplified from genomic DNA by multiplex PCR. Extracted genomic DNA from each cell subset was distributed evenly across all wells of several immunoSEQ 96-well plates, and each plate was treated as a replicate. Each replicate PCR for sorted subsets received about 200 ng genomic DNA, equal to about 30,000 T cell genomes. Purified libraries were quantified with a Qubit 3.0 fluorometer, sized on a Bioanalyzer 2100, and re-quantified with the KAPA Library Quantification kit. Every immunoSEQ 96-well plate was sequenced on a separate single-read 150-cycle Illumina NextSeq 550 flow cell. Under the source paper's analysis protocol: The immunoSEQ output contained only junctional sequences without quality scores, so filtering could not match that applied to full-length reads. Sequences were annotated with PyIR, a Python wrapper for IgBLAST v1.9, using IMGT germline references to assign V/J genes and CDR3. Reads with weak V/J assignments (E-value above 1e-6), missing CDR3, stop codons, out-of-frame junctions, or ambiguous translated residues were removed. V3J clonotypes were defined by identical inferred V gene, J gene, and CDR3 amino acid sequence. To compute the percentage overlap between repertoires, the number of shared unique clonotypes was divided by the size of the smaller repertoire. RTK rarefaction, the Chao1 estimator, and Recon v2.1 estimates of unobserved clonotypes were used to assess repertoire richness. For all TCRbeta clonotypes obtained by the gDNA method from several donors, generation probabilities were computed with OLGA. TCRdb provides this immuneACCESS table in a form limited to in-frame rearrangements. Some clones are lacking; in checked studies, under half of them reflect an unresolved V gene, and why the rest are absent is not known. V, J and clone size reflect that table, while D and trimming were determined from the DNA. Across this sample there are some 1 million clones, with around 74% seen only once. Clones ranked in the top ten supply 1.4% of the sample.

Of note for this clone: Its binding antigen is unknown. No quality values exist for individual bases; no much larger clone is one base distant. Other DNA sequences in the same sample also yield this CDR3.

The source of this sequence is a man aged 18-30 years in good health. The sample taken for sequencing was memory CD4+ T cells sorted from blood. Per the publication, the cell subset or site label means: CD45RA-negative fraction. Rearrangement joined TRBV30 to TRBJ1-5; the D region possibly corresponds to TRBD1 (6 bases align). Read as DNA, the sequence is TGTGCCTGGAGTGCGAGGGGGAATCAGCCCCAGCATTTT. Its protein is CAWSARGNQPQHF. The CDR3 plus the reference TRBV30 and TRBJ1-5 genes for the other parts give the full variable domain: SQTIHQWPATLVQPVGSPLSLECTVEGTSNPNLYWYRQAAGRGLQLLFYSVGIGQISSEVPQNLSASRPQDRQFILSSKKLLLSDSGFYLCAWSARGNQPQHFGDGTRLSIL.